This T cell receptor (beta chain) was documented in a study of CD8 T cells in ankylosing spondylitis. The CDR3 sequence is 15 residues long. Looked up from germline, CDR1 is MDHEN and CDR2 is SYDVKM. V lost 5 bases, J lost 5 bases, and 8 bases stayed unmatched. Findings of the study overall: Among TCR beta sequences, a motif of under ten highly homologous variants appeared characteristic of ankylosing spondylitis blood.

TCRdb passed the 5' RACE reads through MiXCR, listing each CDR3 protein once. The sample yields around 99,000 distinct CDR3 sequences, about 9.1% seen once. Details on this clonotype: What it binds is not known.

Sequencing was done on a sample of blood, either unsorted or a sorted T cell fraction (not recorded which). This sequence joins TRBV28 and TRBJ1-4; the match to TRBD1 covers 7 bases. The receptor was derived from a male donor with ankylosing spondylitis or in good health (not recorded which). CDR3 region: CASSTYRGSNEKLFF. In DNA form, the CDR3 reads TGTGCCAGCAGTACCTACAGGGGATCGAATGAAAAACTGTTTTTT. Full variable domain (missing parts from reference TRBV28 and TRBJ1-4): DVKVTQSSRYLVKRTGEKVFLECVQDMDHENMFWYRQDPGLGLRLIYFSYDVKMKEKGDIPEGYSVSREKKERFSLILESASTNQTSMYLCASSTYRGSNEKLFFGSGTQLSVL.